This T cell receptor (beta chain) was sequenced during a study of T-cell memory formation after mild COVID-19. Study-wide findings and caveats: CD4/CD8 balance characterized clones contracting day 15 to 85, and CD4+ skew characterized later expanders. Clones that contracted clustered mainly in CM and EM if CD4+ and in EMRA if CD8+.

Amplification by 5'RACE using constant-segment primers produced TCR alpha and TCR beta cDNA libraries that carried sample barcodes and UMIs. TCRdb ran MiXCR on the 5' RACE reads and lists one entry per CDR3 protein. Among about 470,000 distinct CDR3 sequences listed, 15% to 20% were seen once. With 0 bases removed from V and 0 bases from J, the gap between germline ends came to 7 bases. This CDR3 contains 15 residues. Germline loops: CDR1 SGHKS, CDR2 YYEKEE (reference sequence). With respect to this clonotype: Its cognate antigen is unknown.

The receptor comes from an adult woman who had mild COVID-19 (a few samples of this study predate the infection). Cell type and time point are not known. Sequencing was performed on PBMCs or a T cell subset sorted from them (not recorded which). V is TRBV5-5 and J is TRBJ1-3; no firm D call. The CDR3: CASSLVVSSGNTIYF. Here the CDR3 DNA reads TGTGCCAGCAGCTTGGTGGTATCCTCTGGAAACACCATATATTTT.